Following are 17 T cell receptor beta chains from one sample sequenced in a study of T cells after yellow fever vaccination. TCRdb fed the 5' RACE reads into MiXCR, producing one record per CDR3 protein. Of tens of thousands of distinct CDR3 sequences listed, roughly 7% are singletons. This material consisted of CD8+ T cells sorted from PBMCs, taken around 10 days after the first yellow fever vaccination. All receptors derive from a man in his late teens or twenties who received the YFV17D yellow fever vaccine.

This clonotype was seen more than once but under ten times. CDR3 region: CASTQDVRDRGLLNTEAFF. The CDR3 DNA follows: TGTGCCAGCACCCAGGACGTTCGGGACAGGGGGCTTTTGAACACTGAAGCTTTCTTT. The chain uses TRBV27 and TRBJ1-1; 12 bases fit TRBD1. V dropped 7 bases and J dropped 0; count of bases not matched to a gene: 15. The germline CDR1 and CDR2 sequences are MNHEY and SMNVEV (reference sequence). CDR3 size: 19 residues.

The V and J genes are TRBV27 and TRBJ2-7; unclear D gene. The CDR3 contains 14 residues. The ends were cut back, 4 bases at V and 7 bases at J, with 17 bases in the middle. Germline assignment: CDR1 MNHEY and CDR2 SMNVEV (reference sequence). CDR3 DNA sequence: TGTGCCAGCAGTTATCGGAAGTGGACGGGTGAGCAGTACTTC. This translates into CASSYRKWTGEQYF.

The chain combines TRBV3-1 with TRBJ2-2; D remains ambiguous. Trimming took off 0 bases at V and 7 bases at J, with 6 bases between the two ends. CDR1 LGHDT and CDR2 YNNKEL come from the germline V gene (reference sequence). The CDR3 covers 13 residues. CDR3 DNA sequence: TGTGCCAGCAGCCAAGATTCATACGGGGAGCTGTTTTTT. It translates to CASSQDSYGELFF.

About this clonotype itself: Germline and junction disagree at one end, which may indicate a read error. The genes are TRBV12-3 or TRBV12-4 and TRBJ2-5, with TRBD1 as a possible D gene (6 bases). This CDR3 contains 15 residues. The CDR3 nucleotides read TGCGCCAGCACCTTTCAGACCAGGGGCGAGGAGACCCAGTACTTC. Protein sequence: CASTFQTRGEETQYF.

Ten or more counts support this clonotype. The CDR3 protein is CASSHKGGNSPLHF. The CDR3 region has the DNA TGCGCCAGCAGCCACAAGGGAGGGAATTCACCCCTCCACTTT. The gene calls are TRBV4-1 and TRBJ1-6, with no clear D. V was pared by 3 bases and J by 7 bases, with 10 bases between. The germline gives CDR1 MGHRA, CDR2 YSYEKL. The CDR3 loop spans 14 amino acids.

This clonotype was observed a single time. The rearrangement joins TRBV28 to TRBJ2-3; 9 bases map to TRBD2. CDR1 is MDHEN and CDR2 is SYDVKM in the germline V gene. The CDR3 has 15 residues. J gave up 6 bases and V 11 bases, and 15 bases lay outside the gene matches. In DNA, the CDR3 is TGTGCCTTCAGTTTGGGCGGGGGGGTTTCGGATACGCAGTATTTT. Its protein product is CAFSLGGGVSDTQYF.

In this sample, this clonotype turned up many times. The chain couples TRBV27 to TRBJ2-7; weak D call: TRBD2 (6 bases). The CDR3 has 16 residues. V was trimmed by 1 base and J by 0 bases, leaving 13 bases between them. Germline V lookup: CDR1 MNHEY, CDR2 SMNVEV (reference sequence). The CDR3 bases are TGTGCCAGCAGTTTATTAGTGGGGGGATTCTCCTACGAGCAGTACTTC. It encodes CASSLLVGGFSYEQYF.

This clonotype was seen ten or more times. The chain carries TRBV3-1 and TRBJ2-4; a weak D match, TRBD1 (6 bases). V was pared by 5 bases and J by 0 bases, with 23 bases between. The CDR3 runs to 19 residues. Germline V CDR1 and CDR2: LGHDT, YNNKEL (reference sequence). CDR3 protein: CASSTQPSDRIIAKNIQYF. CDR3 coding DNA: TGTGCCAGCAGCACCCAACCATCGGACAGAATAATAGCCAAAAACATTCAGTACTTC.

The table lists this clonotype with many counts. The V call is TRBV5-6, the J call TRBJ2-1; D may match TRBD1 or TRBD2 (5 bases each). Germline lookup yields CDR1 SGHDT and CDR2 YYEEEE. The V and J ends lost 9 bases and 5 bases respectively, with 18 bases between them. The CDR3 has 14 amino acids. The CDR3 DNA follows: TGTGCCATGGGCCCCGAGGGACGGCACAATGAGCAGTTCTTC. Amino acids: CAMGPEGRHNEQFF.

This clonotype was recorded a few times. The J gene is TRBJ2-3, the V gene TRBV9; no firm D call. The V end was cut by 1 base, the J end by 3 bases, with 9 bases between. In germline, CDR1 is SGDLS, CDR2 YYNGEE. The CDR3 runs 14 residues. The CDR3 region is CASSVWADTDTQYF. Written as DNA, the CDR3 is TGTGCCAGCAGCGTATGGGCGGATACAGATACGCAGTATTTT.

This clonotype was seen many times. The CDR3 loop reads CAISEALGGYYGYTF. As DNA, the CDR3 is TGTGCCATCAGTGAGGCTTTGGGAGGGTACTATGGCTACACCTTC. The chain has TRBV10-3 and TRBJ1-2; D ambiguous. Looked up from germline, CDR1 is ENHRY and CDR2 is SYGVKD. V lost 2 bases to trimming and J lost 3 bases, with 13 bases between them. The CDR3 runs 15 residues.

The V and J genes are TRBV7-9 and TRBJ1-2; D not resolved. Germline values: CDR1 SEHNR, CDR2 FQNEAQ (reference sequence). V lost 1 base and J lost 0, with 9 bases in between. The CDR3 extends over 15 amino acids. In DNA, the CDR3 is TGTGCCAGCAGCTTAGTGCAACTTTCTAACTATGGCTACACCTTC. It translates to CASSLVQLSNYGYTF.

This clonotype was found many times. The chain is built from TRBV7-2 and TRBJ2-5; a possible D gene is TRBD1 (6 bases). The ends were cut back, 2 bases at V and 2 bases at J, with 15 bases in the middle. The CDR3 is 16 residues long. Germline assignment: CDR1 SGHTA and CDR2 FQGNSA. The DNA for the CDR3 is TGTGCCAGCAGCTTAAAAGGGCAGGGGCTGCAAGAGACCCAGTACTTC. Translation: CASSLKGQGLQETQYF.

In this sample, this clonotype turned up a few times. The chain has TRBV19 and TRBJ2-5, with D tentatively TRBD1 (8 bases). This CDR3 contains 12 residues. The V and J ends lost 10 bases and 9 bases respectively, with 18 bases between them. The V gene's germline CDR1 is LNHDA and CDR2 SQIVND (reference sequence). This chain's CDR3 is CATLRTGRAQYF. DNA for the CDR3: TGTGCCACCCTAAGGACAGGGAGGGCCCAGTACTTC.

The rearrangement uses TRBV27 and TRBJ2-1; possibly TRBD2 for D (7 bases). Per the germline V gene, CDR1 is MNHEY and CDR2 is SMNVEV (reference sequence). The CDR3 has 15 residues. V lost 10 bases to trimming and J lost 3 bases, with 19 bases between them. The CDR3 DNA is TGTGCCACCACGGTAGGGGGGGATGGCTACAATGAGCAGTTCTTC. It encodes CATTVGGDGYNEQFF.

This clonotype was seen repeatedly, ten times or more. The CDR3 DNA reads as TGCGCCAGCAGCCCCTCGAACACTGAAGCTTTCTTT. The encoded protein is CASSPSNTEAFF. V is TRBV5-1 and J is TRBJ1-1, with unresolved D. The CDR3 sequence is 12 residues long. Trimming cost V 4 bases and J 1 base, with 5 bases left between them. The germline CDR1 and CDR2 sequences are SGHRS and YFSETQ.

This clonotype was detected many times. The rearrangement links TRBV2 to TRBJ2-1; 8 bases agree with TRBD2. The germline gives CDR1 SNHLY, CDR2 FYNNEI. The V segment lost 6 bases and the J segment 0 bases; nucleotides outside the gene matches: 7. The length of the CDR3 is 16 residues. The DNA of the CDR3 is TGTGCCAGCAGCCGCGGGGGGACGAGCTCCTACAATGAGCAGTTCTTC. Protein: CASSRGGTSSYNEQFF.